This T cell receptor (beta chain) stems from a study of read filtering for tumor transcriptome and immune sequencing. Study overall: By R-ISS, stages I, II and III held roughly 8, 16 and 7 patients. Study results and limitations: Dropping single-read clonotypes raised IR-seq and RNA-seq shared-clonotype correlation.

This clonotype was observed many times. Antigen specificity is unknown. The library was built from around 0.4 ug RNA with molecular barcoded adaptors for alpha/delta and beta/gamma chains. TCRdb re-analysed the reads in MiXCR, keeping a single row per CDR3 protein. The table lists tens of thousands of distinct CDR3 sequences, more than 10% of them singletons, with approximately 14% in the top ten. Germline CDR1 is SGHKS and CDR2 is YYEKEE (reference sequence). Deletions cut 1 base from V and 4 bases from J, with 7 bases between. The CDR3 contains 13 residues. The sequenced sample consisted of a population of CD138-negative cells sorted from bone marrow. The V gene is TRBV5-5, the J gene TRBJ2-3, with D hard to call. The source is a donor aged 40 or over with multiple myeloma. For the CDR3, the DNA is TGTGCCAGCAGCTTGCCAGGCCCAGATACGCAGTATTTT. It encodes CASSLPGPDTQYF.